Presented here are 32 T cell receptor beta chains from one specimen sequenced in a study of regulatory T cells in long-lasting Graves disease. Time point noted: newly diagnosed GD, antithyroid drugs for less than 3 months. Making the TCR library involved RNA that had been extracted from PBMCs. Researchers made TCR beta libraries by using iRepertoire HTBI primers and running Arm-PCR on CDR3 regions. TCRdb processed the multiplex PCR reads anew with MiXCR; each CDR3 protein has one entry. This sample has 550,000 or so distinct CDR3 sequences; 9.5% to 15% occur once, and the top ten carry roughly 8.9%. This sample was shared with a second study, whose subject was T cells in Graves' hyperthyroidism and ophthalmopathy.

Sample: peripheral blood mononuclear cells (PBMCs), taken at new diagnosis, from a patient treated with antithyroid drugs. The receptors were sampled from a woman in her twenties or thirties with Graves disease.

The sample holds a few counts of this clonotype. V usage is TRBV3-1 and J usage is TRBJ1-1; D is unresolved. V was trimmed by 1 base and J by 3 bases, leaving 18 bases between them. This CDR3 has 17 residues. CDR1 LGHDT and CDR2 YNNKEL come from the germline V gene (reference sequence). In DNA, the CDR3 is TGTGCCAGCAGCCAAGTTTGGGATAGGGCCCTGTACACTGAAGCTTTCTTT. It translates to CASSQVWDRALYTEAFF.

Worth noting for this clonotype: It may be a read error: a sequence one base away is much more abundant. This chain uses TRBV20-1 with TRBJ1-1; tentative D call: TRBD1 (5 bases). The CDR3 spans 11 residues. CDR1 and CDR2 from the germline V gene are DFQATT and SNEGSKA (reference sequence). The CDR3 DNA is TGCAGTGCTAGTTGGACATTTGAAGCTTGCTTT. Residues: CSASWTFEACF.

This clonotype was detected ten times or more. The V call is TRBV7-3, the J call TRBJ2-1; D not resolved. Germline V gene data show CDR1 as SGHTA and CDR2 as FQGTGA. Deletions cut 3 bases from V and 4 bases from J, with 13 bases between. This CDR3 spans 15 amino acids. The CDR3 nucleotides read TGTGCCAGCAGCTTGCAGCCCCATTATTACAATGAGCAGTTCTTC. Amino acid sequence: CASSLQPHYYNEQFF.

This clonotype was detected a few times. CDR3 loop: CASSPGQPTDTQYF. CDR3 bases: TGTGCCAGCAGCCCGGGACAGCCCACAGATACGCAGTATTTT. The V gene is TRBV5-4, the J gene TRBJ2-3; the match to TRBD1 covers 7 bases. This CDR3 region has 14 residues. Germline V gene lookup returns CDR1 SGHNT and CDR2 YYREEE (reference sequence). The trim removed 4 bases at V and 2 bases at J, leaving 4 bases unmatched.

This clonotype was seen many times. The V call is TRBV28, the J call TRBJ2-3; 16 nucleotides align to TRBD2. Trimming cost V 2 bases and J 4 bases; bases outside gene matches: 3. The CDR3 spans 17 residues. Germline V gene lookup returns CDR1 MDHEN and CDR2 SYDVKM. Here the CDR3 DNA reads TGTGCCAGCAGTTTAGGGGGGACTAGCGGGAGGGCAGATACGCAGTATTTT. Translated: CASSLGGTSGRADTQYF.

This clonotype has a handful of counts. The rearrangement joins TRBV7-9 to TRBJ2-7; 10 positions agree with TRBD2. This CDR3 has 15 amino acids. V was clipped by 5 bases and J by 2 bases; unmatched bases: 6. Looked up from germline, CDR1 is SEHNR and CDR2 is FQNEAQ (reference sequence). The CDR3 loop reads CASSPTSGVPYEQYF. As DNA, the CDR3 is TGTGCCAGCAGCCCCACTAGCGGGGTCCCCTACGAGCAGTACTTC.

V gene TRBV29-1 combines with J gene TRBJ2-1; perhaps TRBD1 as D (6 bases). The CDR3 has 12 amino acids. Germline V gene lookup returns CDR1 SQVTM and CDR2 ANQGSEA. Trimming stripped 8 bases from V and 8 bases from J, with 16 bases between. CDR3 protein: CSSGDAWDEQFF. In DNA form, the CDR3 reads TGCAGCTCAGGGGACGCGTGGGATGAGCAGTTCTTC.

This clonotype occurred many times. The chain couples TRBV13 to TRBJ2-7; D uncertain. The CDR3 covers 13 residues. Trimming shortened V by 5 bases and J by 0 bases, and 8 bases separated the two germline ends. The V gene's germline CDR1 is PRHDT and CDR2 FYEKMQ (reference sequence). This chain's CDR3 is CASSHRGSYEQYF. The CDR3 DNA reads TGTGCCAGCAGCCACCGAGGCTCCTACGAGCAGTACTTC.

This clonotype occurred many times. V gene TRBV11-2 combines with J gene TRBJ2-5; perhaps TRBD1 as D (6 bases). The CDR3 spans 15 residues. The germline V gene has CDR1 SGHAT and CDR2 FQNNGV. Deletions cut 0 bases from V and 1 base from J, with 9 bases between. CDR3: CASSLEGQFQETQYF. The CDR3 DNA sequence: TGTGCCAGCAGCTTAGAAGGACAGTTCCAAGAGACCCAGTACTTC.

This clonotype appeared many times. The chain combines TRBV7-2 with TRBJ1-6; TRBD1 agrees at 9 bases. J lost 4 bases, V lost 5 bases, and 9 bases had no gene match. The CDR3 is 17 residues long. The germline gives CDR1 SGHTA, CDR2 FQGNSA. The CDR3 is CASSRQETGGYNSPLHF. The DNA for the CDR3 is TGTGCCAGCAGCCGACAAGAGACAGGGGGATATAATTCACCCCTCCACTTT.

This clonotype was detected many times. The gene calls are TRBV14 and TRBJ2-3; 8 bases map to TRBD2. Germline assignment: CDR1 SGHDN and CDR2 FVKESK. The J segment lost 2 bases and the V segment lost 0 bases, leaving 4 bases of the junction unmatched. CDR3 size: 16 residues. The CDR3 spells CASSQEGRGVTDTQYF. The DNA of the CDR3 is TGTGCCAGCAGCCAAGAAGGGCGGGGGGTCACAGATACGCAGTATTTT. Based on the CDR3 plus reference TRBV14 and TRBJ2-3, the full variable domain is EAGVTQFPSHSVIEKGQTVTLRCDPISGHDNLYWYRRVMGKEIKFLLHFVKESKQDESGMPNNRFLAERTGGTYSTLKVQPAELEDSGVYFCASSQEGRGVTDTQYFGPGTRLTVL.

The sample holds many counts of this clonotype. In DNA, the CDR3 is TGTGCCAGCAGCTCGGGCGGGCTTTCTAACAATGAGCAGTTCTTC. Encoded protein: CASSSGGLSNNEQFF. The chain employs TRBV11-3 and TRBJ2-1; tentatively, D is TRBD2 (5 bases). The germline V and J ends were trimmed by 4 bases and 5 bases, with 15 bases remaining between them. Germline V gives CDR1 SGHNT, CDR2 YENEEA. CDR3 length: 15 amino acids.

V gene TRBV5-4 combines with J gene TRBJ1-2; perhaps TRBD1 as D (5 bases). The CDR3 has 14 amino acids. The ends were cut back, 4 bases at V and 6 bases at J, with 16 bases in the middle. Germline CDR1 and CDR2: SGHNT and YYREEE (reference sequence). CDR3: CASSTKTGRNGYTF. CDR3 sequence (DNA): TGTGCCAGCAGCACCAAAACAGGTCGTAATGGCTACACCTTC.

This clonotype was detected ten times or more. The gene calls are TRBV3-1 and TRBJ2-7, with 7 bases lining up with TRBD2. The CDR3 is 15 residues long. V lost 2 bases and J lost 5; bases outside the gene matches: 9. Germline-derived CDR1 and CDR2 are LGHDT and YNNKEL (reference sequence). The CDR3 nucleotides read TGTGCCAGCAGCCAACACCCAGCGGGATGGAACGAGCAGTACTTC. Its protein product is CASSQHPAGWNEQYF.

This clonotype was found a few times. The V gene is TRBV29-1, the J gene TRBJ2-3; no clear D gene. The CDR3 extends over 13 amino acids. Trimming removed 7 bases from V and 5 bases from J, with 16 bases in between. Germline V gene sequence: CDR1 SQVTM, CDR2 ANQGSEA. The CDR3: CSAGSAPGDTQYF. In DNA form, the CDR3 reads TGCAGCGCCGGGTCAGCCCCAGGAGATACGCAGTATTTT.

In this sample, this clonotype turned up many times. J is TRBJ2-5 and V is TRBV6-2 or TRBV6-3; the match to TRBD1 covers 8 bases. V lost 3 bases, J lost 7 bases, and 13 bases stayed unmatched. This CDR3 has 16 amino acids. Looked up from germline, CDR1 is MNHEY and CDR2 is SVGEGT. The CDR3 DNA reads TGTGCCAGCAGTTATGGGGTAGGGACAGGCCCTAGGACCCAGTACTTC. This codes for CASSYGVGTGPRTQYF.

This clonotype was detected many times. V usage is TRBV7-2 and J usage is TRBJ2-3, with TRBD2 identical over 8 bases. Germline CDR1 is SGHTA and CDR2 is FQGNSA. V was clipped by 5 bases and J by 9 bases; unmatched bases: 13. This CDR3 contains 15 residues. The CDR3 DNA follows: TGTGCCAGCAGCCCGACGTTGACTAGCGCAGGAACGCAGTATTTT. Amino acids: CASSPTLTSAGTQYF.

Ten or more counts support this clonotype. CDR3 region: CASSTDQGNYEQYF. The CDR3 DNA follows: TGTGCCAGCAGTACCGACCAGGGAAACTACGAGCAGTACTTC. The chain combines TRBV27 with TRBJ2-7; perhaps TRBD1 as D (5 bases). The germline V gene has CDR1 MNHEY and CDR2 SMNVEV (reference sequence). Deletions cut 5 bases from V and 3 bases from J, with 14 bases between. The CDR3 totals 14 residues.

The chain joins TRBV6-5 to TRBJ1-1; 8 nucleotides align to TRBD1. The CDR3 has 18 residues. Per germline, CDR1 MNHEY and CDR2 SVGAGI. V trimming: 2 bases; J trimming: 1 base; junction bases outside the gene matches: 12. The CDR3 DNA follows: TGTGCCAGCAGTTACACGGGGGACAGGTTGGCGAGGAACACTGAAGCTTTCTTT. Amino acid sequence: CASSYTGDRLARNTEAFF.

This clonotype was counted many times. The chain carries TRBV7-9 and TRBJ1-1; TRBD1 is a possible D gene (5 bases). The germline V gene encodes CDR1 SEHNR and CDR2 FQNEAQ (reference sequence). The CDR3 contains 12 residues. Trimming removed 4 bases from V and 7 bases from J, with 10 bases in between. CDR3 loop: CASSWGTFEAFF. The CDR3, as DNA: TGTGCCAGCAGCTGGGGGACGTTTGAAGCTTTCTTT.

This clonotype was counted ten times or more. The chain combines TRBV20-1 with TRBJ2-5; TRBD2 might be the D (6 bases). V was shortened by 0 bases and J by 3 bases, with 11 bases between the two germline ends. Germline CDR1 and CDR2: DFQATT and SNEGSKA (reference sequence). This CDR3 is 14 amino acids long. For the CDR3, the DNA is TGCAGTGCTAGAGATCGAGGAGGGAAAGAGACCCAGTACTTC. As protein: CSARDRGGKETQYF.

This clonotype has ten or more counts. This chain joins TRBV6-1 and TRBJ1-3; D call uncertain. Germline loops: CDR1 MNHNS, CDR2 SASEGT. This CDR3 region has 15 residues. Trimming left V 6 bases short and J 9 bases short, with 21 bases between. The CDR3 region has the DNA TGTGCCAGCAGCACCCGGGTAATGGCTTATGGCACCATATATTTT. Protein sequence: CASSTRVMAYGTIYF.

This clonotype was seen ten or more times. The rearrangement links TRBV9 to TRBJ2-2; D is ambiguous. Germline assignment: CDR1 SGDLS and CDR2 YYNGEE. This CDR3 has 16 residues. Deletions cut 0 bases from V and 0 bases from J, with 9 bases between. In nucleotides, the CDR3 is TGTGCCAGCAGCGTAGCCCCAGGAACGAACACCGGGGAGCTGTTTTTT. Encoded protein: CASSVAPGTNTGELFF.

Many counts were recorded for this clonotype. This chain uses TRBV29-1 with TRBJ1-1; tentative D call: TRBD1 (6 bases). V was clipped by 0 bases and J by 1 base, with 12 bases between them. Germline CDR1 and CDR2: SQVTM and ANQGSEA. This CDR3 region has 15 residues. The CDR3 bases are TGCAGCGTTGAAGATCGCGCAGGGGCGAACACTGAAGCTTTCTTT. Translating it yields CSVEDRAGANTEAFF.

The V and J genes are TRBV6-2 or TRBV6-3 and TRBJ1-5; D call uncertain. This CDR3 region has 15 residues. Trimming stripped 5 bases from V and 1 base from J, with 12 bases between. Germline V gene lookup returns CDR1 MNHEY and CDR2 SVGEGT. This CDR3 reads CASSVKGGSNQPQHF. Written as DNA, the CDR3 is TGTGCCAGCAGTGTCAAAGGTGGCAGCAATCAGCCCCAGCATTTT.

There are many counts of this clonotype. Written as DNA, the CDR3 is TGTGCCAGCAGCCTGCTGGGGGGGGAGATCTATGGCTACACCTTC. Translation: CASSLLGGEIYGYTF. The gene calls are TRBV27 and TRBJ1-2; tentative D call: TRBD1 (5 bases). Looked up from germline, CDR1 is MNHEY and CDR2 is SMNVEV (reference sequence). The germline V and J ends were trimmed by 6 bases and 4 bases, with 18 bases remaining between them. The CDR3 sequence is 15 residues long.

Only one count was recorded for this clonotype. The CDR3 DNA is TGTGCCAGCAGTTTGGGGACCTCCTGGGGAGGTGAAAAACTGTTTTTT. This sequence encodes CASSLGTSWGGEKLFF. The J gene is TRBJ1-4, the V gene TRBV28, with a weak D call TRBD1 (5 bases). Germline V lookup: CDR1 MDHEN, CDR2 SYDVKM. The CDR3 is 16 amino acids. The V gene lost 3 bases and the J gene lost 7 bases, with 18 bases spanning the gap.

Comment on this clonotype: A far larger clone is only one base removed, so a read error is likely. The gene calls are TRBV2 and TRBJ1-1, with 8 bases that match TRBD1. The CDR3 has 16 residues. Germline V lookup: CDR1 SNHLY, CDR2 FYNNEI. CDR3 sequence reads: CDSSQGAILKNTEAFF. CDR3 nucleotide sequence: TGTGACAGCAGTCAGGGGGCGATTCTGAAGAACACTGAAGCTTTCTTT. The whole variable domain, remainder taken from reference TRBV2 and TRBJ1-1, is EPEVTQTPSHQVTQMGQEVILRCVPISNHLYFYWYRQILGQKVEFLVSFYNNEISEKSEIFDDQFSVERPDGSNFTLKIRSTKLEDSAMYFCDSSQGAILKNTEAFFGQGTRLTVV.

This clonotype was seen many times. V usage is TRBV5-1 and J usage is TRBJ2-5, with D tentatively TRBD1 (5 bases). Trimming took 1 base from V and 3 from J, leaving 10 bases between them. This CDR3 is 14 amino acids long. The germline V gene encodes CDR1 SGHRS and CDR2 YFSETQ. Written as DNA, the CDR3 is TGCGCCAGCAGCTTGTTAGGCAGGGAAGAGACCCAGTACTTC. It is translated as CASSLLGREETQYF.

This clonotype has at least ten counts. The CDR3 DNA is TGTGCCAGCAGAAGGACTTACCGAAATGATCAGCCCCAGCATTTT. Its translation is CASRRTYRNDQPQHF. This chain uses TRBV6-1 with TRBJ1-5; D is undetermined. Per the germline V gene, CDR1 is MNHNS and CDR2 is SASEGT. Trimming removed 6 bases at V and 5 bases at J, with 17 bases between. The CDR3 extends over 15 amino acids.

This clonotype was counted many times. This rearrangement joins TRBV3-1 to TRBJ2-7, with 8 bases fitting TRBD2. Germline V gene data show CDR1 as LGHDT and CDR2 as YNNKEL (reference sequence). After removal of 2 bases from V and 5 bases from J, the junction contained 14 bases not matched to a gene. The CDR3 sequence is 17 residues long. CDR3 DNA sequence: TGTGCCAGCAGCCAAAGGGTAGCGGGACTCACCCGGAACGAGCAGTACTTC. The encoded protein is CASSQRVAGLTRNEQYF.

This sequence joins TRBV19 and TRBJ1-6, with TRBD1 matching over 8 bases. The CDR3 covers 16 residues. Germline V gene sequence: CDR1 LNHDA, CDR2 SQIVND (reference sequence). With V trimmed by 5 bases and J by 8 bases, 11 bases remained unmatched. CDR3 coding DNA: TGTGCCAGTAGTCTACACCGGGACAGGCGTTATTCACCCCTCCACTTT. This codes for CASSLHRDRRYSPLHF.